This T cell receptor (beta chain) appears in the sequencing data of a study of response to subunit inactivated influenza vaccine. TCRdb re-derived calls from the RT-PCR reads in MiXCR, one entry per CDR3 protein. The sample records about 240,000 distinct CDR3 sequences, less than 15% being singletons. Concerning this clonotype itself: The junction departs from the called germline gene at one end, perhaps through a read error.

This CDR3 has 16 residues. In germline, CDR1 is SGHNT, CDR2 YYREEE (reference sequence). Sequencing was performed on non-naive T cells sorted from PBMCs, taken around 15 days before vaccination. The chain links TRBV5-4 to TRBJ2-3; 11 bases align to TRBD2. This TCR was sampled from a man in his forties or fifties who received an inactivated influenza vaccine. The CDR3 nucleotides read TGTGCCAGCAGCCCTCTAGCGGGGGGAGGCACAGATAAGCAGTATTTT. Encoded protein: CASSPLAGGGTDKQYF.